The present entry profiles one T cell receptor beta chain with its context. The antigen remains unidentified. Trimming pared 4 bases from V and 2 bases from J, leaving 14 bases between. Per germline, CDR1 KGHDR and CDR2 SFDVKD. The CDR3 loop spans 16 amino acids. The data were obtained in a study of T cells after yellow fever vaccination. Study overall: Any fraction with a low cell number was prepared using SMART-Seq v4 Ultra Low Input.

For TCR, cDNA came from 5'RACE template switching, which added a universal primer site and UMIs. In TCRdb, the 5' RACE reads were re-called with MiXCR into one record per CDR3 protein. The data contain hundreds of thousands of distinct CDR3 sequences, roughly a sixth of them singletons. Study-wide results and caveats: The booster saw the reappearance of most primary-vaccination clones (roughly 95% CD4, 70% to 90% CD8). Of the clonotypes, a small share occurred in both CD4 and CD8 compartments.

The sequence derives from a man between 18 and 35 years old who received the YFV17D yellow fever vaccine. This chain joins TRBV24-1 and TRBJ1-5; D might be TRBD1 (6 bases). The sample here was PBMCs, taken before the yellow fever booster vaccination. CDR3 sequence: CATSDGRGGGNQPQHF. Here the CDR3 DNA reads TGTGCCACCAGTGACGGCAGGGGAGGGGGCAATCAGCCCCAGCATTTT.